The 8 T cell receptor beta chains listed next were all sequenced from one sample in a study of Ad26.COV2.S vaccination and SARS-CoV-2 variants. Sequenced by immunoSEQ multiplex PCR; TCRdb stores in-frame clones only, minus some. The top ten hold approximately 1.5% of the sample, which has about 680,000 clones, around 92% seen once. Sample treatment: about 20 received Ad26.COV2.S at low or high dose, single or two shots; roughly five received placebo; per-sample allocation not given. Sampling was performed 63 days after the first vaccine or placebo injection. The sample here was peripheral blood, taken in a trial of Ad26.COV2.S vaccine versus placebo. These receptors were taken from a person aged 18-65 years who received the Ad26.COV2.S COVID-19 vaccine or a placebo.

The V call is TRBV3-1 (or the pseudogene TRBV3-2), the J call TRBJ1-1; the D is unclear. V was cut by 1 base and J by 0 bases, with 12 bases left in between. The CDR3 length is 16 residues. The V gene's germline CDR1 is LGHDT and CDR2 YNNKEL (reference sequence). Here the CDR3 reads CASSQGGTDMNTEAFF. The CDR3 DNA follows: TGTGCCAGCAGCCAAGGAGGAACGGATATGAACACTGAAGCTTTCTTT.

The V gene is TRBV12-3 or TRBV12-4, the J gene TRBJ1-3, with unresolved D. Trimming pared 9 bases from V and 4 bases from J, leaving 13 bases between. This CDR3 is built from 13 residues. This chain's CDR3 is CASRAEGGNTIYF. CDR3 sequence (DNA): TGTGCCAGTCGGGCCGAGGGAGGAAACACCATATATTTT.

The V gene is TRBV6-1, the J gene TRBJ2-1, with 9 bases that match TRBD1. Looked up from germline, CDR1 is MNHNS and CDR2 is SASEGT. CDR3 length: 15 residues. Trimming at V came to 3 bases and at J to 6 bases, leaving 6 bases not matched to a gene. CDR3 in amino acids: CASSDPGQGTNEQFF. In DNA form, the CDR3 reads TGTGCCAGCAGTGATCCGGGACAGGGAACCAATGAGCAGTTCTTC.

For this clone: One junction end does not reproduce the germline sequence, and a read error may be involved. V and J are TRBV3-1 (or the pseudogene TRBV3-2) and TRBJ1-6, with TRBD1 matching over 7 bases. The CDR3 runs 15 residues. The germline CDR1 and CDR2 sequences are LGHDT and YNNKEL (reference sequence). For the CDR3, the DNA is TGTGCCGGCAGCCCAGGGGGCTCCTATAATTCACCCCTCCACTTT. Encoded protein: CAGSPGGSYNSPLHF.

V usage is TRBV6-6 and J usage is TRBJ2-7, with D perhaps matching TRBD2 (5 bases). V was cut by 2 bases and J by 4 bases, with 9 bases left in between. The CDR3 extends over 13 amino acids. Germline CDR1 reads MNHNY; CDR2 reads SVGAGI (reference sequence). The CDR3 DNA follows: TGTGCCAGCAGTTACGAGGGTGGTTACGAGCAGTACTTC. Amino acid sequence: CASSYEGGYEQYF.

This chain uses TRBV4-3 with TRBJ2-7; tentatively, D is TRBD1 (6 bases). CDR3 length equals 16 residues. The germline V gene has CDR1 LGHNA and CDR2 YSLEER. V lost 1 base to trimming and J lost 5 bases, with 18 bases between them. The DNA for the CDR3 is TGCGCCAGCAGCCAAGCGGGGTCGGACAGCCTCAACGAGCAGTACTTC. Translation gives CASSQAGSDSLNEQYF.

V gene TRBV5-1 combines with J gene TRBJ2-5; D call uncertain. This CDR3 is 13 amino acids long. V lost 4 bases, J lost 0 bases, and 7 bases lay in between. Germline assignment: CDR1 SGHRS and CDR2 YFSETQ. CDR3 DNA sequence: TGCGCCAGCAGCCGACATTACCAAGAGACCCAGTACTTC. Its translation is CASSRHYQETQYF.

The chain uses TRBV11-1 and TRBJ2-3; D uncertain. This CDR3 comprises 13 residues. The germline gives CDR1 SGHAT, CDR2 FQDESV (reference sequence). Trimming pared 1 base from V and 3 bases from J, leaving 5 bases between. DNA for the CDR3: TGTGCCAGCAGCTTAGTGCGGACAGATACGCAGTATTTT. Its protein product is CASSLVRTDTQYF.